This TCR beta chain was documented in a study of T cells in narcolepsy. Study-wide points: Comparing one patient's CSF and blood CD4+ clonotypes highlighted HCRT- and TRIB2-specific autoreactive clonotypes. Blood of same and different patients, but not healthy controls, reportedly held recurring autoreactive clonotypes.

Regarding this clone: Its target is unknown.

The data were produced by immunoSEQ multiplex PCR, yet TCRdb's version contains in-frame clones alone and is incomplete. The sample comprises some 30,000 clones, about 87% of which are singletons, and around 0.89% rests with the top ten. Trimming took 5 bases from V and 3 from J; bases not matched to a gene: 4. This CDR3 contains 15 residues. Looked up from germline, CDR1 is SGHVS and CDR2 is FQNEAQ. The genes are TRBV7-8 and TRBJ2-2, with 9 bases aligning to TRBD2. The TCR was taken from a human donor in good health. Sequencing input: memory (CD45RA-) CD4+ T cells from blood. CDR3 in amino acids: CASSRGRADTGELFF. CDR3 in DNA: TGTGCCAGCAGCCGCGGGAGGGCAGACACCGGGGAGCTGTTTTTT.